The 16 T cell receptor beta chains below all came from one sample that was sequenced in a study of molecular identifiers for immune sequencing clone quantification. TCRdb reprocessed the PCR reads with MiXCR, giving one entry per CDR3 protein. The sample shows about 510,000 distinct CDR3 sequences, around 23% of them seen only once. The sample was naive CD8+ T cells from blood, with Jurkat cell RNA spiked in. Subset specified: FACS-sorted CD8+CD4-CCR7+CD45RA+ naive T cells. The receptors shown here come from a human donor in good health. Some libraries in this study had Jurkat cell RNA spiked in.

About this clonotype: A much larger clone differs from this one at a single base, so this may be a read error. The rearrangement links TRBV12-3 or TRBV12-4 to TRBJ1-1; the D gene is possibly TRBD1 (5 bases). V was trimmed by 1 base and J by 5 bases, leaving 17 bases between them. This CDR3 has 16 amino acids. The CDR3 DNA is TGTGCCAGCAGTTTAGGTGATTCAGGGCTATGGACTGAAGCTTTCTTT. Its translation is CASSLGDSGLWTEAFF.

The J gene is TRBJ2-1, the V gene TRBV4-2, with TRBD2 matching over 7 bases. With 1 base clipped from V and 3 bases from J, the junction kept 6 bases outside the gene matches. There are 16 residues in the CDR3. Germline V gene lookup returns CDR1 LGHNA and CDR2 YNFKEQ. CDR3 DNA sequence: TGTGCCAGCAGCCAAGTGGGCGGGAGCAACTACAATGAGCAGTTCTTC. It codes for CASSQVGGSNYNEQFF.

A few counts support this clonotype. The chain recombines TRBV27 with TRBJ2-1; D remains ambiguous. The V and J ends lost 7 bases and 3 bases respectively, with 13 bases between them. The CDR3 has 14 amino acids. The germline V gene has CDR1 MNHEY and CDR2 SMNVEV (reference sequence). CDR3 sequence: CASTQGPRYNEQFF. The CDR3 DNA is TGTGCCAGCACCCAAGGCCCTCGCTACAATGAGCAGTTCTTC.

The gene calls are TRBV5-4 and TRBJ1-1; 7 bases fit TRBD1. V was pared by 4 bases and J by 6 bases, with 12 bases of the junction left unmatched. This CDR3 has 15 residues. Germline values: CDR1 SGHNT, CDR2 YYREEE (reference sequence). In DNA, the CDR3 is TGTGCCAGCAGCGCAAGACAGGGCGGCTGGGCTGAAGCTTTCTTT. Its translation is CASSARQGGWAEAFF.

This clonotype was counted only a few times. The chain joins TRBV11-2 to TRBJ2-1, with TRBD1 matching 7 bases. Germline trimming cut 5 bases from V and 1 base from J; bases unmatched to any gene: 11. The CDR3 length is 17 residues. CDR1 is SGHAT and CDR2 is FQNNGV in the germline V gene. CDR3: CASSRVGGANSYNEQFF. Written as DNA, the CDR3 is TGTGCCAGCAGCCGCGTAGGGGGCGCGAATTCCTACAATGAGCAGTTCTTC.

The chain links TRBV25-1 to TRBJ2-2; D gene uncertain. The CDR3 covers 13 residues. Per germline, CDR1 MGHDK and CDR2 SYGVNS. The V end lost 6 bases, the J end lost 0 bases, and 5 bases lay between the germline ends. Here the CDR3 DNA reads TGTGCCAGCAGAGCAGCGAACACCGGGGAGCTGTTTTTT. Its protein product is CASRAANTGELFF.

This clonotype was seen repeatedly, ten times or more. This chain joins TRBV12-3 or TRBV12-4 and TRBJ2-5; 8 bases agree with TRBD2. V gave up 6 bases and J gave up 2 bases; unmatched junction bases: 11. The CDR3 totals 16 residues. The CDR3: CASSRTPGLVQETQYF. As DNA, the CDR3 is TGTGCCAGCAGCCGAACCCCGGGACTAGTGCAAGAGACCCAGTACTTC.

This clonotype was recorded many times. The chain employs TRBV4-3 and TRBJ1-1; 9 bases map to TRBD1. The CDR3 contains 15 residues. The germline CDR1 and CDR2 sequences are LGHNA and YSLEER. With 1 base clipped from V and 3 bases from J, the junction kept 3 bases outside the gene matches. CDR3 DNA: TGCGCCAGCAGCCAAGTTGGGACAGGGTACACTGAAGCTTTCTTT. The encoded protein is CASSQVGTGYTEAFF.

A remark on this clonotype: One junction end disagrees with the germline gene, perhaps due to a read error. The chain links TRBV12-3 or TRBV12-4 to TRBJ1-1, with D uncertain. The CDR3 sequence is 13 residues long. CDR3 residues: CVSSLEGGTEAFF. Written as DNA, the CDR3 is TGTGTCAGCAGTTTAGAGGGCGGCACTGAAGCTTTCTTT.

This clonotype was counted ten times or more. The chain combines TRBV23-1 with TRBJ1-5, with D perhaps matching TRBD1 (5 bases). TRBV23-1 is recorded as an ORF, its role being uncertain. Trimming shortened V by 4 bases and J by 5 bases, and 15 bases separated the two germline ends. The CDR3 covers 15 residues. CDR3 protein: CASSRGGEIYQPQHF. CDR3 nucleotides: TGCGCCAGCAGTCGGGGAGGGGAAATCTATCAGCCCCAGCATTTT.

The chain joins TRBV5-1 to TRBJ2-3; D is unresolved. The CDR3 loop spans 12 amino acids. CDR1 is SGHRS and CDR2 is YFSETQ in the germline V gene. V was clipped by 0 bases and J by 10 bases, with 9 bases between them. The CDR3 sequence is CASSLGPLAQYF. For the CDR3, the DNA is TGCGCCAGCAGCTTGGGGCCGCTGGCGCAGTATTTT.

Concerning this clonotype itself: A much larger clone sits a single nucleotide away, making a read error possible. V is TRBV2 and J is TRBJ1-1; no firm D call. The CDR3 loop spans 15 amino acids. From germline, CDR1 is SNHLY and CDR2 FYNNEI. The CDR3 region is CTSSGYSVMNTEAFF. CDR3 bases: TGTACCAGCAGTGGGTACAGCGTAATGAACACTGAAGCTTTCTTT.

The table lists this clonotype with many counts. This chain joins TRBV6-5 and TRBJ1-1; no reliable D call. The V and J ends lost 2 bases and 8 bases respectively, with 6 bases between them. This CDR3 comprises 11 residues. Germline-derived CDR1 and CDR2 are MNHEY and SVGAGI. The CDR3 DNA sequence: TGTGCCAGCAGTTACGGGCAGGAAGCTTTCTTT. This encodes CASSYGQEAFF.

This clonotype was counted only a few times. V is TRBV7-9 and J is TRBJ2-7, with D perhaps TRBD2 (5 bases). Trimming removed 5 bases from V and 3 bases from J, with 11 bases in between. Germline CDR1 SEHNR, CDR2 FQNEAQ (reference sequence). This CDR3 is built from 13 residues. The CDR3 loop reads CASSRADVYEQYF. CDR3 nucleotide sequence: TGTGCCAGCAGCAGAGCGGACGTCTACGAGCAGTACTTC.

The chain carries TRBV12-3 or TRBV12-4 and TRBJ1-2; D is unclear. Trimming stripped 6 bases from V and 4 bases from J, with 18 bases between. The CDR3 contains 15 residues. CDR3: CASSPTGQTIYGYTF. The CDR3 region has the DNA TGTGCCAGCAGCCCTACCGGGCAGACCATCTATGGCTACACCTTC.

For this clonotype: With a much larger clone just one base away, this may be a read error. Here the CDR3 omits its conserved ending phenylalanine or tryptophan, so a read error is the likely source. CDR3 region: CASRSTDTQYL. CDR3 nucleotide sequence: TGTGCCAGCCGGAGCACAGATACGCAGTATCTT. This chain links TRBV12-3 or TRBV12-4 with TRBJ2-3, with unresolved D. Between the trimmed V and J ends, which lost 8 bases and 0 bases, there was a span of 3 bases. The CDR3 spans 11 residues.